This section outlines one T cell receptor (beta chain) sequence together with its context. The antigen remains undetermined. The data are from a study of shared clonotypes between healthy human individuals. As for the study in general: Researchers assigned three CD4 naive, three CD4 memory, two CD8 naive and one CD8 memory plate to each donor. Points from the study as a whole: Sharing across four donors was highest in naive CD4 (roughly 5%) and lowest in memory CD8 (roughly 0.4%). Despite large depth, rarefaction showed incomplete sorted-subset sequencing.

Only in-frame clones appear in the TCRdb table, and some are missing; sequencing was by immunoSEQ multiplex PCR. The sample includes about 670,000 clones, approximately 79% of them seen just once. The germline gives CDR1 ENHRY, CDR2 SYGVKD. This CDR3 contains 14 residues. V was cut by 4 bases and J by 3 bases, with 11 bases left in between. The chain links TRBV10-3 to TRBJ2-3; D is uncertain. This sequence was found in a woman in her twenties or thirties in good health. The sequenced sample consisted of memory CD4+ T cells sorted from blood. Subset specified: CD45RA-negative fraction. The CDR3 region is CAISGVQFTDTQYF. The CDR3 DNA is TGTGCCATCAGTGGGGTACAGTTTACAGATACGCAGTATTTT.